This TCR beta chain is drawn from a study of T cell changes during pregnancy in multiple sclerosis. V was pared by 0 bases and J by 11 bases, with 16 bases between. The CDR3 covers 14 residues. Germline V gene sequence: CDR1 WNHNN, CDR2 SYGVQD (reference sequence). This table comes from immunoSEQ multiplex PCR, and its TCRdb copy is limited to in-frame clones, with some not included. The repertoire holds approximately 50,000 clones, with roughly 93% as singletons. The specimen comprised peripheral blood, sampled in the second trimester of pregnancy. This receptor was identified in a female donor with multiple sclerosis, enrolled in a pregnancy study. The J gene is TRBJ1-1, the V gene TRBV10-1; D may be TRBD1 (5 bases). Here the CDR3 reads CASSESTFRVGAFF. CDR3 DNA: TGCGCCAGCAGTGAGTCGACTTTCAGGGTGGGTGCTTTCTTT.